A single sample is the source of the 19 T cell receptor beta chains below, sequenced in a study of blood T cell repertoires in COVID-19. Clones were read by immunoSEQ multiplex PCR, and TCRdb kept only the in-frame ones, dropping some. The sample lists about 280,000 clones, roughly 85% occurring once. The specimen was PBMCs or T cells enriched from blood (not recorded which). These receptor sequences come from a man between 35 and 55 years old who had been exposed to COVID-19.

The chain uses TRBV7-2 and TRBJ1-6; D not resolved. Trimming removed 1 base at V and 13 bases at J, with 14 bases between. This CDR3 comprises 14 residues. Germline CDR1 is SGHTA and CDR2 is FQGNSA. This CDR3 reads CASSLGATLVPLHF. As DNA, the CDR3 is TGTGCCAGCAGCTTAGGGGCCACGCTCGTTCCCCTCCACTTT.

The rearrangement uses TRBV15 and TRBJ1-2; possibly TRBD1 for D (5 bases). The V and J ends lost 0 bases and 4 bases respectively, with 15 bases between them. This CDR3 is built from 16 residues. Germline-derived CDR1 and CDR2 are LNHNV and YYDKDF (reference sequence). The DNA of the CDR3 is TGTGCCACCAGCAGAGAGCGGGGCGGGACCCCCTATGGCTACACCTTC. Translation: CATSRERGGTPYGYTF. The variable domain in full, completed from reference TRBV15 and TRBJ1-2, reads DAMVIQNPRYQVTQFGKPVTLSCSQTLNHNVMYWYQQKSSQAPKLLFHYYDKDFNNEADTPDNFQSRRPNTSFCFLDIRSPGLGDTAMYLCATSRERGGTPYGYTFGSGTRLTVV.

The chain uses TRBV11-2 and TRBJ1-4, with TRBD1 matching over 9 bases. CDR3 length: 15 amino acids. From germline, CDR1 is SGHAT and CDR2 FQNNGV. Trimming took 6 bases from V and 7 from J; bases not matched to a gene: 9. This chain's CDR3 is CASRFTGGAGEKLFF. The CDR3, as DNA: TGTGCCAGCAGATTTACAGGGGGCGCAGGTGAAAAACTGTTTTTT.

The chain is built from TRBV30 and TRBJ2-1, with 7 bases fitting TRBD1. The trim removed 2 bases at V and 0 bases at J, leaving 7 bases unmatched. The germline V gene encodes CDR1 GTSNPN and CDR2 SVGIG (reference sequence). This CDR3 spans 16 amino acids. This CDR3 reads CAWSPRTGSSYNEQFF. The DNA for the CDR3 is TGTGCCTGGAGTCCCCGGACAGGAAGCTCCTACAATGAGCAGTTCTTC.

This sequence joins TRBV5-1 and TRBJ2-1; TRBD2 matches at 13 bases. The CDR3 contains 16 residues. The V segment lost 4 bases and the J segment 7 bases; nucleotides outside the gene matches: 8. Germline values: CDR1 SGHRS, CDR2 YFSETQ. In DNA form, the CDR3 reads TGCGCCAGCAGCGTACTAGCGGGAGGGATTCAGAATGAGCAGTTCTTC. Its protein is CASSVLAGGIQNEQFF. Full variable domain (rest looked up from reference TRBV5-1 and TRBJ2-1): KAGVTQTPRYLIKTRGQQVTLSCSPISGHRSVSWYQQTPGQGLQFLFEYFSETQRNKGNFPGRFSGRQFSNSRSEMNVSTLELGDSALYLCASSVLAGGIQNEQFFGPGTRLTVL.

The CDR3 nucleotides are TGTGCCAGCAGCTCCGGGGGGAATCAGCCCCAGCATTTT. It is translated as CASSSGGNQPQHF. This chain links TRBV3-1 (or the pseudogene TRBV3-2) with TRBJ1-5; D may be TRBD1 (5 bases). The CDR3 is made up of 13 amino acids. V gave up 5 bases and J gave up 4 bases, with 9 bases separating them. Germline CDR1 reads LGHDT; CDR2 reads YNNKEL (reference sequence).

The rearrangement uses TRBV13 and TRBJ1-2; TRBD1 matches at 9 bases. V lost 6 bases to trimming and J lost 4 bases; unmatched junction nucleotides: 9. The germline V gene encodes CDR1 PRHDT and CDR2 FYEKMQ (reference sequence). The CDR3 length is 15 residues. The CDR3 DNA reads TGTGCCAGCAGGAGACAGGGGGTCGACCTCTATGGCTACACCTTC. It yields the protein CASRRQGVDLYGYTF.

V usage is TRBV10-3 and J usage is TRBJ1-2; unclear D gene. From germline, CDR1 is ENHRY and CDR2 SYGVKD. The CDR3 consists of 14 residues. V gave up 2 bases and J gave up 4 bases, with 11 bases separating them. DNA for the CDR3: TGTGCCATCAGTGAGGTTGGGCTGACCTATGGCTACACCTTC. It specifies CAISEVGLTYGYTF.

This clone was seen only once. The chain employs TRBV30 and TRBJ1-2; D call uncertain. Germline CDR1 and CDR2: GTSNPN and SVGIG (reference sequence). V was pared by 2 bases and J by 8 bases, with 9 bases between. The CDR3 totals 11 residues. The CDR3 DNA reads as TGTGCCTGGAGTCTAGTTGGGGGCTACACCTTC. Translating gives CAWSLVGGYTF.

This rearrangement joins TRBV4-1 to TRBJ1-1; 7 bases fit TRBD1. This CDR3 comprises 12 residues. The germline V gene encodes CDR1 MGHRA and CDR2 YSYEKL. The J segment lost 10 bases and the V segment lost 0 bases, leaving 2 bases of the junction unmatched. Written as DNA, the CDR3 is TGCGCCAGCAGCCAAGAACAGGGGTCAGCTTTCTTT. Translation: CASSQEQGSAFF.

V gene TRBV15 combines with J gene TRBJ1-4; D might be TRBD1 (6 bases). Per germline, CDR1 LNHNV and CDR2 YYDKDF (reference sequence). Trimming removed 0 bases at V and 8 bases at J, with 13 bases between. The length of the CDR3 is 15 residues. CDR3 sequence (DNA): TGTGCCACCAGCAGAGAGGGCAGGGGTTGGGAAAAACTGTTTTTT. As protein: CATSREGRGWEKLFF.

The chain joins TRBV5-4 to TRBJ2-2; D is unclear. The ends were cut back, 6 bases at V and 2 bases at J, with 11 bases in the middle. There are 14 residues in the CDR3. The germline gives CDR1 SGHNT, CDR2 YYREEE (reference sequence). The CDR3, as DNA: TGTGCCAGCACCCCAGGCCCTAACACCGGGGAGCTGTTTTTT. Its translation: CASTPGPNTGELFF.

The chain joins TRBV6-1 to TRBJ2-7, with TRBD1 matching over 7 bases. This CDR3 spans 13 amino acids. CDR1 and CDR2 (germline): MNHNS, SASEGT. Unmatched junction bases numbered 2, after V lost 3 bases and J lost 3 bases. CDR3 amino acids: CASSETGNYEQYF. CDR3 sequence (DNA): TGTGCCAGCAGTGAGACAGGGAACTACGAGCAGTACTTC.

This chain uses TRBV2 with TRBJ2-6, with D hard to call. V gave up 7 bases and J gave up 2 bases, with 6 bases separating them. The CDR3 is 13 amino acids. Germline V lookup: CDR1 SNHLY, CDR2 FYNNEI. The CDR3: CASKITGANVLTF. In DNA form, the CDR3 reads TGTGCCAGCAAAATAACTGGGGCCAACGTCCTGACTTTC.

The chain is built from TRBV30 and TRBJ2-7, with TRBD2 as a possible D gene (7 bases). CDR3 length equals 14 residues. Trimming stripped 0 bases from V and 3 bases from J, with 12 bases between. Per germline, CDR1 GTSNPN and CDR2 SVGIG (reference sequence). DNA of the CDR3: TGTGCCTGGAGTGTTGGCGGGGGCCTCTACGAGCAGTACTTC. The encoded protein is CAWSVGGGLYEQYF.

This chain joins TRBV28 and TRBJ1-2, with 8 positions matching TRBD1. In germline, CDR1 is MDHEN, CDR2 SYDVKM. Losses at the gene ends were 5 bases for V and 3 bases for J; bases not matched to a gene: 5. The CDR3 contains 14 residues. Here the CDR3 reads CASSLGQGHYGYTF. As DNA, the CDR3 is TGTGCCAGCAGTCTCGGACAGGGTCACTATGGCTACACCTTC.

The chain recombines TRBV6-5 with TRBJ1-1; 8 bases are shared with TRBD1. CDR1 is MNHEY and CDR2 is SVGAGI in the germline V gene. Trimming at V came to 7 bases and at J to 6 bases, leaving 7 bases not matched to a gene. This CDR3 has 13 residues. CDR3 residues: CASTLRGHSEAFF. CDR3 sequence (DNA): TGTGCCAGCACCCTCAGGGGGCATTCTGAAGCTTTCTTT.

The V and J genes are TRBV2 and TRBJ1-2; D gene ambiguous. Germline CDR1 and CDR2: SNHLY and FYNNEI. This CDR3 comprises 12 residues. Trimming cost V 3 bases and J 7 bases, with 9 bases left between them. The CDR3 loop reads CASSETRPGYTF. CDR3 sequence (DNA): TGTGCCAGCAGTGAGACAAGGCCTGGCTACACCTTC.

This clone was detected once. This sequence joins TRBV29-1 and TRBJ1-2; 7 bases align to TRBD1. J was trimmed by 4 bases and V by 3 bases; bases with no gene match: 5. Germline values: CDR1 SQVTM, CDR2 ANQGSEA. The CDR3 consists of 13 residues. The CDR3 spells CSVDGRGIYGYTF. Written as DNA, the CDR3 is TGCAGCGTTGACGGCAGGGGGATCTATGGCTACACCTTC.